One sample yielded the 3 T cell receptor beta chains listed below, sequenced in a study of early T cells in non-severe SARS-CoV-2 infection. TCRdb re-derived calls from the 5' RACE reads in MiXCR, one entry per CDR3 protein. The data show tens of thousands of distinct CDR3 sequences, with approximately 12% seen just once and roughly 1.2% held by the top ten. Sequencing was performed on whole blood, taken at baseline. The receptors were gathered from an adult who was a healthcare worker with PCR-confirmed SARS-CoV-2 infection or an uninfected control (not recorded which). The donor label of this sample is uncertain.

This clonotype was picked up a small number of times. The V call is TRBV6-1, the J call TRBJ2-3, with 9 nucleotides matching TRBD2. From germline, CDR1 is MNHNS and CDR2 SASEGT. V shed 7 bases and J 5 bases; nucleotides not matched to a gene: 7. There are 14 residues in the CDR3. CDR3 in amino acids: CASTSGELVDTQYF. The CDR3 DNA sequence: TGTGCCAGCACTAGCGGGGAACTTGTAGATACGCAGTATTTT.

Ten or more counts support this clonotype. The chain combines TRBV14 with TRBJ1-1; D remains unclear. Trimming cost V 5 bases and J 8 bases, with 15 bases left between them. This CDR3 has 13 residues. Germline CDR1 and CDR2: SGHDN and FVKESK. In DNA, the CDR3 is TGTGCCAGCAGCTACCCTGGGCAGCTAGAAGCTTTCTTT. Translated: CASSYPGQLEAFF.

This clonotype was seen a few times. As DNA, the CDR3 is TGCAGTGCTCCGACCCATCGGCCCTATAATTCACCCCTCCACTTT. Its protein is CSAPTHRPYNSPLHF. This chain connects TRBV20-1 to TRBJ1-6; no firm D call. Germline V CDR1 and CDR2: DFQATT, SNEGSKA (reference sequence). Deletions cut 5 bases from V and 2 bases from J, with 13 bases between. The CDR3 is 15 residues long.